The TCR beta chain under discussion was sequenced for a study of blood T cells in healthy people across ages. The study, taken as a whole, reports: The diversity estimates, figures obtained from one million T cells, were considered underestimates. Unsorted PBMCs ruled out conclusive naive versus antigen-experienced comparison.

Primers used in a second PCR of about 6 to 11 cycles were a sample-barcoded 5' primer and a J-beta primer mix. CDR3-containing paired-end reads numbering at least 2.5 million came from each sample. MiXCR was run by TCRdb on the 5' RACE reads, yielding one entry per CDR3 protein. This repertoire shows about 1.6 million distinct CDR3 sequences, around 36% found once; its top ten account for 11%. This clonotype was counted only a few times. What it binds is unknown. Each sample provided at least 6 micrograms of extracted total RNA. V shed 6 bases and J 3 bases; nucleotides not matched to a gene: 19. The CDR3 runs to 20 residues. Germline-derived CDR1 and CDR2 are MNHEY and SVGAGI.

Sequenced input: blood. The sequence came from a woman aged 30 to 39 in good health. The V gene is TRBV6-5, the J gene TRBJ2-1; 11 bases are a match to TRBD2. CDR3 nucleotides: TGTGCCAGCAGCTACCTAGCGGGGGGCCTTTCAGTGGCCGGCTACAATGAGCAGTTCTTC. It translates to CASSYLAGGLSVAGYNEQFF.